A single sample is the source of the 22 T cell receptor beta chains below, sequenced in a study of CD8 T cells in Susac syndrome. Roughly 0.45 to 1 ug RNA was reverse transcribed with random hexamers. TCRdb re-called the immunoSEQ multiplex PCR reads with MiXCR, one entry per CDR3 protein. The table has 150,000 to 200,000 distinct CDR3 sequences, under 95% seen once. Specimen: CD4+ T cells from PBMCs. The receptors here all came from a human donor with multiple sclerosis.

The CDR3 loop is CASSKGGRERGSHEQYF. The DNA of the CDR3 is TGTGCCAGCTCAAAAGGGGGTCGTGAGCGGGGGTCCCACGAGCAGTACTTC. The chain combines TRBV2 with TRBJ2-7, with 8 nucleotides matching TRBD2. CDR1 and CDR2 from the germline V gene are SNHLY and FYNNEI. The CDR3 runs 17 residues. The J segment lost 5 bases and the V segment lost 8 bases, leaving 20 bases of the junction unmatched.

This rearrangement joins TRBV15 to TRBJ2-7; 7 bases align to TRBD2. V shed 1 base, J shed 3 bases, and the junction held 9 bases outside the gene matches. The germline V gene has CDR1 LNHNV and CDR2 YYDKDF (reference sequence). The CDR3 length is 16 residues. CDR3 DNA: TGTGCCACCAGCAGAGCGTCGGCCAGGGAGGGCTACGAGCAGTACTTC. Encoded protein: CATSRASAREGYEQYF. Combining the CDR3 with reference TRBV15 and TRBJ2-7 gives the whole variable domain DAMVIQNPRYQVTQFGKPVTLSCSQTLNHNVMYWYQQKSSQAPKLLFHYYDKDFNNEADTPDNFQSRRPNTSFCFLDIRSPGLGDTAMYLCATSRASAREGYEQYFGPGTRLTVT.

The chain is built from TRBV28 and TRBJ2-7, with 8 bases fitting TRBD2. The CDR3 spans 15 residues. Losses at the gene ends were 5 bases for V and 4 bases for J; bases not matched to a gene: 10. Germline V CDR1 and CDR2: MDHEN, SYDVKM. CDR3 in amino acids: CASSPLSGGGYEQYF. The DNA for the CDR3 is TGTGCCAGCAGTCCCCTCAGCGGGGGCGGGTACGAGCAGTACTTC.

The rearrangement links TRBV20-1 to TRBJ1-4; D call uncertain. This CDR3 is 13 amino acids long. Trimming removed 2 bases at V and 8 bases at J, with 12 bases between. Germline CDR1 reads DFQATT; CDR2 reads SNEGSKA (reference sequence). The CDR3 is CSARYGDGEKLFF. The CDR3, as DNA: TGCAGTGCTAGATACGGAGACGGAGAAAAACTGTTTTTT.

The rearrangement joins TRBV28 to TRBJ1-5, with D possibly being TRBD1 (5 bases). Germline V gene data show CDR1 as MDHEN and CDR2 as SYDVKM. Trimming removed 7 bases at V and 2 bases at J, with 9 bases between. The CDR3 consists of 13 residues. CDR3 nucleotide sequence: TGTGCCAGCACCGGGACCCGCAATCAGCCCCAGCATTTT. Protein sequence: CASTGTRNQPQHF. Filled out from reference TRBV28 and TRBJ1-5, the complete variable domain reads DVKVTQSSRYLVKRTGEKVFLECVQDMDHENMFWYRQDPGLGLRLIYFSYDVKMKEKGDIPEGYSVSREKKERFSLILESASTNQTSMYLCASTGTRNQPQHFGDGTRLSIL.

The chain has TRBV18 and TRBJ2-3; 9 bases align to TRBD1. The J segment lost 3 bases and the V segment lost 4 bases, leaving 8 bases of the junction unmatched. Germline V gene lookup returns CDR1 KGHSH and CDR2 LQKENI. The CDR3 runs to 16 residues. In nucleotides, the CDR3 is TGTGCCAGCTCACAGAAGTGGGACAGGGCGACAGATACGCAGTATTTT. Its protein is CASSQKWDRATDTQYF.

The chain links TRBV9 to TRBJ2-5, with TRBD2 identical over 11 bases. Germline CDR1 is SGDLS and CDR2 is YYNGEE. The length of the CDR3 is 14 residues. V gave up 3 bases and J gave up 5 bases; unmatched junction bases: 3. DNA for the CDR3: TGTGCCAGCAGCGCGGGACTAGCGGAGGAGACCCAGTACTTC. Translating gives CASSAGLAEETQYF.

The V and J genes are TRBV9 and TRBJ2-1; D is uncertain. Trimming shortened V by 3 bases and J by 4 bases, and 11 bases separated the two germline ends. From germline, CDR1 is SGDLS and CDR2 YYNGEE. This CDR3 region has 14 residues. CDR3 sequence (DNA): TGTGCCAGCAGCGCAGATGGCAGTTACAATGAGCAGTTCTTC. Encoded protein: CASSADGSYNEQFF. The full variable domain, rest sourced from reference TRBV9 and TRBJ2-1, is DSGVTQTPKHLITATGQRVTLRCSPRSGDLSVYWYQQSLDQGLQFLIQYYNGEERAKGNILERFSAQQFPDLHSELNLSSLELGDSALYFCASSADGSYNEQFFGPGTRLTVL.

A single count supports this clonotype. The chain employs TRBV6-5 and TRBJ1-2; 7 nucleotides line up with TRBD1. V trimming: 0 bases; J trimming: 5 bases; junction bases outside the gene matches: 6. Germline lookup yields CDR1 MNHEY and CDR2 SVGAGI. This CDR3 has 15 residues. CDR3 sequence (DNA): TGTGCCAGCAGTTACTCGCTTGGGACAGAGTATGGCTACACCTTC. Translation: CASSYSLGTEYGYTF.

The chain combines TRBV7-3 with TRBJ2-2, with 8 bases that match TRBD2. Per germline, CDR1 SGHTA and CDR2 FQGTGA. Trimming cost V 3 bases and J 3 bases; bases outside gene matches: 3. CDR3 length equals 15 residues. The CDR3 sequence: CASSFAGGYTGELFF. The CDR3 DNA sequence: TGTGCCAGCAGCTTTGCGGGGGGCTACACCGGGGAGCTGTTTTTT.

This chain links TRBV6-6 with TRBJ2-7; 9 bases are a match to TRBD1. Germline assignment: CDR1 MNHNY and CDR2 SVGAGI (reference sequence). The trim removed 6 bases at V and 4 bases at J, leaving 7 bases unmatched. This CDR3 is 14 amino acids long. CDR3 in DNA: TGTGCCAGCAGGACCGGGACAGGGTTGTACGAGCAGTACTTC. This codes for CASRTGTGLYEQYF.

In this sample, this clonotype turned up once. V and J are TRBV3-1 and TRBJ1-1, with no clear D. Germline CDR1 LGHDT, CDR2 YNNKEL (reference sequence). V dropped 4 bases and J dropped 0 bases, with 9 bases sitting between them. The CDR3 extends over 14 amino acids. The CDR3: CASSPRRMNTEAFF. The CDR3 DNA reads TGTGCCAGCAGCCCCCGACGGATGAACACTGAAGCTTTCTTT.

The V and J genes are TRBV19 and TRBJ1-2, with a weak D call TRBD1 (5 bases). Germline V CDR1 and CDR2: LNHDA, SQIVND (reference sequence). The CDR3 has 15 residues. V lost 3 bases to trimming and J lost 0 bases, with 11 bases between them. Written as DNA, the CDR3 is TGTGCCAGTAGTATCAGCCCGGGGGCTAACTATGGCTACACCTTC. The encoded protein is CASSISPGANYGYTF.

The V call is TRBV3-1, the J call TRBJ2-3; 9 bases align to TRBD2. The CDR3 covers 16 residues. CDR1 is LGHDT, CDR2 YNNKEL, per germline (reference sequence). Trimming removed 0 bases from V and 7 bases from J; junction bases left unmatched: 8. CDR3 DNA sequence: TGTGCCAGCAGCCAAGAGATGGGCGGGGGGGCCAATACGCAGTATTTT. The encoded protein is CASSQEMGGGANTQYF.

CDR3 region: CASSLGTGREQYF. DNA for the CDR3: TGCGCCAGCAGCTTGGGGACAGGGCGCGAGCAGTACTTC. This chain joins TRBV5-1 and TRBJ2-7; the match to TRBD1 covers 8 bases. The length of the CDR3 is 13 residues. Per germline, CDR1 SGHRS and CDR2 YFSETQ. Trimming took 0 bases from V and 6 from J; bases not matched to a gene: 2.

The chain is built from TRBV6-1 and TRBJ1-6, with D perhaps TRBD1 (5 bases). V lost 6 bases, J lost 6 bases, and 12 bases lay in between. CDR1 and CDR2 (germline): MNHNS, SASEGT. The CDR3 runs 14 residues. The CDR3 DNA is TGTGCCAGCAGGGTCGGGACCACTAATTCACCCCTCCACTTT. It translates to CASRVGTTNSPLHF.

The chain uses TRBV10-3 and TRBJ1-1; 7 bases are a match to TRBD1. The CDR3 sequence is 17 residues long. CDR1 and CDR2 from the germline V gene are ENHRY and SYGVKD. Trimming removed 0 bases from V and 2 bases from J; junction bases left unmatched: 9. The CDR3 DNA is TGTGCCATCAGTGAGTCTCTTTTGGGACAGACCAACACTGAAGCTTTCTTT. Residues: CAISESLLGQTNTEAFF.

V and J are TRBV15 and TRBJ1-2; no definite D call. The germline V and J ends were trimmed by 1 base and 2 bases, with 11 bases remaining between them. There are 15 residues in the CDR3. Germline values: CDR1 LNHNV, CDR2 YYDKDF (reference sequence). The DNA for the CDR3 is TGTGCCACCAGCAGAGTCCCGGGTCGAAACTATGGCTACACCTTC. This codes for CATSRVPGRNYGYTF.

The chain has TRBV4-1 and TRBJ1-5; D may be TRBD1 (5 bases). CDR3 length equals 14 residues. The V and J ends lost 4 bases and 7 bases respectively, with 14 bases between them. Germline CDR1 is MGHRA and CDR2 is YSYEKL. CDR3 protein: CASSPNQGIQPQHF. CDR3 nucleotides: TGCGCCAGCAGCCCCAATCAGGGCATCCAGCCCCAGCATTTT.

This chain links TRBV7-2 with TRBJ2-5; a weak D match, TRBD1 (5 bases). There are 13 residues in the CDR3. Germline CDR1 SGHTA, CDR2 FQGNSA. Trimming cost V 6 bases and J 5 bases, with 13 bases left between them. CDR3 nucleotides: TGTGCCAGCAGTTTTACCCCAGGGGAGACCCAGTACTTC. This codes for CASSFTPGETQYF.

Only one count was recorded for this clonotype. This chain uses TRBV12-3 or TRBV12-4 with TRBJ1-1; D is undetermined. There are 12 residues in the CDR3. Trimming cost V 2 bases and J 3 bases, with 4 bases left between them. The CDR3 loop reads CASSLWDTEAFF. CDR3 DNA sequence: TGTGCCAGCAGTTTATGGGACACTGAAGCTTTCTTT.

V and J are TRBV2 and TRBJ1-5; a weak D match, TRBD1 (6 bases). The V end was cut by 5 bases, the J end by 2 bases, with 13 bases between. The CDR3 is 15 amino acids. Germline lookup yields CDR1 SNHLY and CDR2 FYNNEI. As DNA, the CDR3 is TGTGCCAGCAGTCTGGGTCCAGGGGGCAATCAGCCCCAGCATTTT. Its protein is CASSLGPGGNQPQHF.